One sample yielded the 24 T cell receptor beta chains listed below, sequenced in a study of OX40 agonist ivuxolimab in advanced cancers. Profiled with immunoSEQ multiplex PCR; TCRdb holds only in-frame clones, not every one. The table includes 28,000 or so clones, roughly 80% detected once. The sequences come from CD4+ or CD8+ T cells sorted from blood, collected in a trial of the OX40 agonist ivuxolimab. The receptors stem from an adult with an advanced solid tumor such as melanoma, head and neck, liver or kidney cancer.

The chain is built from TRBV10-3 and TRBJ2-7; D might be TRBD1 (6 bases). The CDR3 is 15 residues long. V was trimmed by 0 bases and J by 4 bases, leaving 13 bases between them. CDR1 ENHRY and CDR2 SYGVKD come from the germline V gene. The CDR3 DNA sequence: TGTGCCATCAGTGAGTCGCCGGGACAACCTTACGAGCAGTACTTC. It is translated as CAISESPGQPYEQYF.

The chain recombines TRBV19 with TRBJ2-4; TRBD2 is a possible D gene (7 bases). The CDR3 loop spans 14 amino acids. CDR1 and CDR2 (germline): LNHDA, SQIVND (reference sequence). Trimming stripped 2 bases from V and 8 bases from J, with 13 bases between. The CDR3 loop is CASSIWGGEDIQYF. CDR3 DNA: TGTGCCAGTAGTATATGGGGGGGCGAAGACATTCAGTACTTC.

The rearrangement uses TRBV10-3 and TRBJ2-7, with unresolved D. The CDR3 spans 12 residues. Germline lookup yields CDR1 ENHRY and CDR2 SYGVKD. Trimming removed 5 bases from V and 2 bases from J, with 7 bases in between. CDR3 sequence: CAISTQTYEQYF. CDR3 DNA sequence: TGTGCCATCAGTACGCAAACCTACGAGCAGTACTTC.

The rearrangement links TRBV27 to TRBJ1-5, with D possibly matching TRBD1 (5 bases). The V gene lost 3 bases and the J gene lost 0 bases, with 12 bases spanning the gap. The CDR3 loop spans 16 amino acids. The V gene's germline CDR1 is MNHEY and CDR2 SMNVEV (reference sequence). CDR3 sequence reads: CASSLVGGYSNQPQHF. The CDR3, as DNA: TGTGCCAGCAGTTTGGTGGGGGGGTATAGCAATCAGCCCCAGCATTTT.

The chain carries TRBV10-1 and TRBJ2-3, with D unclear. CDR1 WNHNN and CDR2 SYGVQD come from the germline V gene (reference sequence). The CDR3 is 15 residues long. V dropped 6 bases and J dropped 1 base, with 14 bases sitting between them. CDR3: CASREPPEGTDTQYF. CDR3 nucleotide sequence: TGCGCCAGCAGAGAACCGCCAGAGGGCACAGATACGCAGTATTTT.

The rearrangement links TRBV7-9 to TRBJ2-2; D is uncertain. Between the trimmed V and J ends, which lost 9 bases and 7 bases, there was a span of 6 bases. This CDR3 region has 10 residues. CDR1 SEHNR and CDR2 FQNEAQ come from the germline V gene (reference sequence). This CDR3 is CASGDGELFF. The DNA for the CDR3 is TGTGCCAGTGGCGACGGGGAGCTGTTTTTT.

The chain employs TRBV4-1 and TRBJ2-7, with D perhaps given as TRBD1 or TRBD2 (5 bases each). The ends were cut back, 2 bases at V and 3 bases at J, with 11 bases in the middle. CDR3 length: 14 residues. Germline lookup yields CDR1 MGHRA and CDR2 YSYEKL. This CDR3 reads CASSQLDSGYEQYF. The DNA of the CDR3 is TGCGCCAGCAGCCAACTAGACAGCGGCTACGAGCAGTACTTC.

The chain couples TRBV5-1 to TRBJ2-5, with a tentative D call TRBD2 (6 bases). V gave up 4 bases and J gave up 8 bases, with 18 bases separating them. The CDR3 is 14 residues long. CDR1 and CDR2 (germline): SGHRS, YFSETQ. CDR3 loop: CASSPLGGLKTQYF. Here the CDR3 DNA reads TGCGCCAGCAGCCCCCTCGGGGGTCTCAAAACCCAGTACTTC.

The chain carries TRBV11-2 and TRBJ1-2, with D possibly TRBD1 on 5 matching bases. V lost 7 bases, J lost 7 bases, and 19 bases lay in between. The CDR3 has 14 amino acids. The germline V gene has CDR1 SGHAT and CDR2 FQNNGV. The CDR3 here is CASKPGRGPIGYTF. CDR3 nucleotide sequence: TGTGCCAGCAAGCCGGGGAGGGGCCCCATTGGCTACACCTTC.

The chain joins TRBV13 to TRBJ1-1; possibly TRBD1 for D (6 bases). Deletions cut 0 bases from V and 4 bases from J, with 15 bases between. The CDR3 has 16 residues. Germline V gene lookup returns CDR1 PRHDT and CDR2 FYEKMQ (reference sequence). The CDR3 sequence: CASSLGRGGSSTEAFF. In DNA form, the CDR3 reads TGTGCCAGCAGCTTAGGCCGAGGGGGATCGAGCACTGAAGCTTTCTTT.

In its sample, this clone was seen once. The rearrangement joins TRBV19 to TRBJ2-3; 10 positions match TRBD2. The CDR3 extends over 15 amino acids. The germline V gene has CDR1 LNHDA and CDR2 SQIVND (reference sequence). Unmatched junction bases numbered 2, after V lost 3 bases and J lost 2 bases. CDR3 DNA: TGTGCCAGTAGTATTGGGACTAGCGTCACAGATACGCAGTATTTT. Its protein product is CASSIGTSVTDTQYF.

The V gene is TRBV7-9, the J gene TRBJ2-7; the D is unclear. Trimming removed 0 bases from V and 0 bases from J, with 3 bases in between. The length of the CDR3 is 13 residues. The germline gives CDR1 SEHNR, CDR2 FQNEAQ (reference sequence). The CDR3 DNA follows: TGTGCCAGCAGCTTAGCGTTCTCCTACGAGCAGTACTTC. Its translation is CASSLAFSYEQYF.

The V gene is TRBV4-1, the J gene TRBJ1-6; D gene ambiguous. Germline lookup yields CDR1 MGHRA and CDR2 YSYEKL. Trimming shortened V by 0 bases and J by 15 bases, and 15 bases separated the two germline ends. The CDR3 runs 14 residues. The chain's CDR3 is CASSQDLGGVDLHF. CDR3 DNA: TGCGCCAGCAGCCAAGATCTCGGAGGAGTCGACCTCCACTTT.

V usage is TRBV27 and J usage is TRBJ1-6; no definite D call. The ends were cut back, 2 bases at V and 8 bases at J, with 7 bases in the middle. CDR1 is MNHEY, CDR2 SMNVEV, per germline (reference sequence). There are 13 residues in the CDR3. CDR3 sequence (DNA): TGTGCCAGCAGTTTAATTTCGGATTCACCCCTCCACTTT. Translated, it gives CASSLISDSPLHF.

The J gene is TRBJ1-5, the V gene TRBV4-2, with D maybe TRBD1 (5 bases). This CDR3 contains 18 residues. CDR1 LGHNA and CDR2 YNFKEQ come from the germline V gene. Trimming pared 0 bases from V and 2 bases from J, leaving 17 bases between. CDR3 loop: CASSQESLGLTGNQPQHF. The CDR3 nucleotides read TGTGCCAGCAGCCAAGAAAGTTTGGGGCTAACGGGCAATCAGCCCCAGCATTTT.

The V call is TRBV4-2, the J call TRBJ2-2; TRBD2 matches 9 bases. The germline gives CDR1 LGHNA, CDR2 YNFKEQ. Trimming took 0 bases from V and 3 from J; bases not matched to a gene: 8. The CDR3 has 18 residues. The CDR3 region has the DNA TGTGCCAGCAGCCAAGATTTGCGGGGGGGCCTTTACACCGGGGAGCTGTTTTTT. Amino acids: CASSQDLRGGLYTGELFF.

The chain uses TRBV28 and TRBJ2-7; D is possibly TRBD2 (6 bases). The CDR3 sequence is 12 residues long. Trimming stripped 8 bases from V and 1 base from J, with 9 bases between. Germline-derived CDR1 and CDR2 are MDHEN and SYDVKM. CDR3 nucleotides: TGTGCCAGCCGGGAGACATCCTACGAGCAGTACTTC. Amino acids: CASRETSYEQYF.

This clone occurred once. This chain uses TRBV6-6 with TRBJ1-6; 7 bases fit TRBD1. CDR1 is MNHNY and CDR2 is SVGAGI in the germline V gene (reference sequence). The V segment lost 0 bases and the J segment 7 bases; nucleotides outside the gene matches: 3. This CDR3 spans 15 amino acids. The CDR3 loop is CASSYSPTGNSPLHF. The CDR3 bases are TGTGCCAGCAGTTACTCGCCGACAGGGAATTCACCCCTCCACTTT.

The chain uses TRBV7-9 and TRBJ2-3, with TRBD2 matching over 9 bases. The V segment lost 3 bases and the J segment 5 bases; nucleotides outside the gene matches: 3. This CDR3 is 14 amino acids long. Germline V gene sequence: CDR1 SEHNR, CDR2 FQNEAQ (reference sequence). The CDR3 loop reads CASSLTSGGDTQYF. The CDR3 region has the DNA TGTGCCAGCAGCTTGACTAGCGGAGGAGATACGCAGTATTTT.

This clone was observed a few times. This chain links TRBV5-6 with TRBJ1-1; no definite D call. The V end lost 3 bases, the J end lost 3 bases, and 6 bases lay between the germline ends. This CDR3 spans 12 amino acids. Germline V gene sequence: CDR1 SGHDT, CDR2 YYEEEE. CDR3 nucleotide sequence: TGTGCCAGCAGCTGGGGTTACACTGAAGCTTTCTTT. As protein: CASSWGYTEAFF.

The CDR3, as DNA: TGTGCCAGCAGACAGGGGGCGAGAACTGAAGCTTTCTTT. This sequence encodes CASRQGARTEAFF. The chain couples TRBV27 to TRBJ1-1; the match to TRBD1 covers 9 bases. This CDR3 has 13 amino acids. The ends lost 6 bases at V and 5 bases at J; junction bases unmatched: 4. Looked up from germline, CDR1 is MNHEY and CDR2 is SMNVEV (reference sequence).

The chain couples TRBV11-2 to TRBJ2-7; 8 nucleotides line up with TRBD2. V was pared by 5 bases and J by 7 bases, with 10 bases of the junction left unmatched. In germline, CDR1 is SGHAT, CDR2 FQNNGV. This CDR3 contains 14 residues. CDR3 sequence (DNA): TGTGCCAGCAGCGTGGGACTAGGTTATTTAGAGCAGTACTTC. Amino acids: CASSVGLGYLEQYF.

This rearrangement joins TRBV4-1 to TRBJ2-7; tentative D call: TRBD2 (5 bases). The V end was cut by 3 bases, the J end by 6 bases, with 15 bases between. The CDR3 covers 14 residues. The germline gives CDR1 MGHRA, CDR2 YSYEKL. CDR3 DNA: TGCGCCAGCAGCCACCGAAGGGAGTTCCTCGAGCAGTACTTC. It yields the protein CASSHRREFLEQYF.

The V and J genes are TRBV6-5 and TRBJ2-1; D is unclear. Germline V gene sequence: CDR1 MNHEY, CDR2 SVGAGI. Trimming shortened V by 0 bases and J by 1 base, and 7 bases separated the two germline ends. The CDR3 is 15 residues long. The chain's CDR3 is CASSYSPESYNEQFF. Written as DNA, the CDR3 is TGTGCCAGCAGTTACTCGCCAGAGTCCTACAATGAGCAGTTCTTC.